This T cell receptor (beta chain) came from a study of CD8+CD57+ T cells in acquired aplastic anemia. Study information: Sorting CD4+ and CD8+ cells gave DNA averaging roughly 3.2 ug. General study results and limits: Comparison of patients with controls identified about 27 shared CD8+ CDR3 sequences. Between the patient and control groups, CD8+ Simpson's diversity did not differ significantly.

TCR beta VDJ and CDR3 were profiled, and genomic DNA was the template. MiXCR was run by TCRdb on the reads, yielding one entry per CDR3 protein. The sample has approximately 190,000 distinct CDR3 sequences; around three fifths are singletons. A remark on this clonotype: The antigen is not known.

CDR3 size: 16 residues. The germline V gene has CDR1 LNHDA and CDR2 SQIVND (reference sequence). With V trimmed by 7 bases and J by 6 bases, 15 bases remained unmatched. The chain joins TRBV19 to TRBJ2-1, with TRBD2 identical over 7 bases. What was sequenced was sorted CD4+, CD8+, or CD8+CD57+ T cells (not recorded which) from PBMCs. This TCR derives from a human donor with severe aplastic anemia or a healthy control (not recorded which). The CDR3 protein is CASNPRGRAESNEQFF. The CDR3, as DNA: TGTGCCAGTAACCCCCGGGGGAGGGCCGAGAGCAATGAGCAGTTCTTC. Combining the CDR3 with reference TRBV19 and TRBJ2-1 gives the whole variable domain DGGITQSPKYLFRKEGQNVTLSCEQNLNHDAMYWYRQDPGQGLRLIYYSQIVNDFQKGDIAEGYSVSREKKESFPLTVTSAQKNPTAFYLCASNPRGRAESNEQFFGPGTRLTVL.